The clone carrying this TCR beta chain showed up just once. The antigen is undetermined. The data stem from a study of cytomegalovirus exposure and HLA in healthy donors. Study-wide context: Early on, a data release was issued that held about 85 million unique TCRs from HLA-typed donors. Points from the study as a whole: Across HLA loci, a later analysis found differing TCR association rates, with DRB1 most and HLA-C fewest. In an earlier analysis, about 87% or about 30%: the productive usage of most TCR beta V segments.

The CDR3 runs 16 residues. The germline CDR1 and CDR2 sequences are MNHEY and SMNVEV (reference sequence). PCR amplification relied on 60 Vbeta primers (plus 13 Jbeta primers). Here immunoSEQ multiplex PCR was the method, and the copy in TCRdb shows in-frame clones only, minus some. This table has fewer than 110,000 clones, about three quarters appearing once. Donors sampled were nominally healthy, though unrecorded immune exposures were likely. The sequence came from a man younger than 40 in good health and CMV-seronegative. The V gene is TRBV27, the J gene TRBJ2-5, with 7 bases matching TRBD2. The J call may be in error: the DNA end matches TRBJ2-7 better. Sequences were obtained from PBMCs. DNA of the CDR3: TGTGCCAGCAGCTTCGAGCGGGACCCTAGAAGGTACGAGCAGTACTTC. As protein: CASSFERDPRRYEQYF.